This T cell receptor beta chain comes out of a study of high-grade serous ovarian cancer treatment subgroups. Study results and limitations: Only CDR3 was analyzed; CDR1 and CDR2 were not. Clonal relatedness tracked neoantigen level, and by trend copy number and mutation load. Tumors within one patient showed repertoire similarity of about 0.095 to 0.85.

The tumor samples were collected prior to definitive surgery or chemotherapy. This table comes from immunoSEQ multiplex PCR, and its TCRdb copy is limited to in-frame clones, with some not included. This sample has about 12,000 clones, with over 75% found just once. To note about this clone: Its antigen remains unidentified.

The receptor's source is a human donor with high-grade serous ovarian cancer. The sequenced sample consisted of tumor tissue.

The chain's CDR3 is CAISPTGSGYGYTF. The CDR3 DNA sequence: TGTGCCATCAGTCCGACAGGGTCGGGCTATGGCTACACCTTC. The gene calls are TRBV10-3 and TRBJ1-2; 7 bases line up with TRBD1. Germline lookup yields CDR1 ENHRY and CDR2 SYGVKD. This CDR3 is built from 14 residues. V was clipped by 5 bases and J by 4 bases; unmatched bases: 7.